This entry describes one T cell receptor beta chain. Its antigen is unknown. This sample also contains other DNA sequences that code for the same CDR3. This sample was taken from a study of cytomegalovirus exposure and HLA in healthy donors. The study, taken as a whole, reports: There were several of the most significant clusters that appeared linked to common viral pathogens in a later analysis.

V lost 5 bases to trimming and J lost 6 bases; unmatched junction nucleotides: 11. Germline V gene sequence: CDR1 LNHNV, CDR2 YYDKDF (reference sequence). The CDR3 runs 15 residues. Use of 60 Vbeta and 13 Jbeta primers characterized the PCR. Produced via immunoSEQ multiplex PCR; TCRdb's table is partial and in-frame only. This sample contains approximately 42,000 clones. The receptor comes from a male donor in good health and CMV-seronegative. The genes are TRBV15 and TRBJ2-7; 9 bases agree with TRBD2. The sample was PBMCs. The CDR3 nucleotides read TGTGCCACCAGCGATCCTGAGCGGGAGGCGGCCGAGCAGTACTTC. As protein: CATSDPEREAAEQYF.